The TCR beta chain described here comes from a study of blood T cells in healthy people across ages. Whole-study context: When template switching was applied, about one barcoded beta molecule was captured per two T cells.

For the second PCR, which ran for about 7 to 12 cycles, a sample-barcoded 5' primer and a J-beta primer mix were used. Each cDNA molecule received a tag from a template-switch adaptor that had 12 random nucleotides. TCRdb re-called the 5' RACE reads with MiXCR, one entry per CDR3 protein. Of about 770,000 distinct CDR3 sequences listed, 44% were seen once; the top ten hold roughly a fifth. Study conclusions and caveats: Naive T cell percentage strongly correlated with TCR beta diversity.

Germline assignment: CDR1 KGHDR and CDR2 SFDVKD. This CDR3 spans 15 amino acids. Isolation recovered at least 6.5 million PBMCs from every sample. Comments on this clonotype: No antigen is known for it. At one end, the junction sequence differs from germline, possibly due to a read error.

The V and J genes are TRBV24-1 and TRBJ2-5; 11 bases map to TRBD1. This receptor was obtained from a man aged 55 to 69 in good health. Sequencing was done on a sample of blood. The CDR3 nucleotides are TGTGCCACCAGTGACGGACAGGGGGCGGGTAATGAGCAGAACTTC. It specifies CATSDGQGAGNEQNF.